Sequencing of this TCR beta chain was carried out in a study of identical twins. General study points: Insertions were reduced in abundant cord blood beta clonotypes but not in memory repertoires.

After template switching added a universal primer site, the resulting cDNA carried unique molecular identifiers. A single record per CDR3 protein comes from TCRdb applying MiXCR to the 5' RACE reads. Of roughly 470,000 distinct CDR3 sequences in the sample, more than 13% were seen once. This clonotype was observed a handful of times. The antigen is undetermined. The junction had 2 bases not matched to a gene; V was cut back by 2 bases and J by 10 bases. Germline loops: CDR1 SGDLS, CDR2 YYNGEE. The CDR3 consists of 12 residues. This sample also belongs to another study, concerning yellow fever vaccine responses in identical twins.

V gene TRBV9 combines with J gene TRBJ2-1; TRBD2 matches at 8 bases. The sample taken for sequencing was CD4+ T cells sorted from blood. The clonotype originates from a woman under 30 in good health. In nucleotides, the CDR3 is TGTGCCAGCAGCGTCGGCGGGGGGGAGCAGTTCTTC. It codes for CASSVGGGEQFF.